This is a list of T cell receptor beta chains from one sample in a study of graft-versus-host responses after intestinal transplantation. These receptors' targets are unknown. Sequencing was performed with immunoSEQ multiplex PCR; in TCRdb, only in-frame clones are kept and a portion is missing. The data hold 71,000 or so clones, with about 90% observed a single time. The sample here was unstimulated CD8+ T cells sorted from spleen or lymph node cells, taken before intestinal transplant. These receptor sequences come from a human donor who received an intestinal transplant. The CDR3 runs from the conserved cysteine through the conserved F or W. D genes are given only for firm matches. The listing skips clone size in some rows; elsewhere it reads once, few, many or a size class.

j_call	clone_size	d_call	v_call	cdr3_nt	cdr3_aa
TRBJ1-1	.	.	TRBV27	TGTGCCAGCAGATGGGGGCTGTCGGCTTTCTTT	CASRWGLSAFF
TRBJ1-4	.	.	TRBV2	TGTGCCAGCAGTGAAAGCGAAAAACTGTTTTTT	CASSESEKLFF
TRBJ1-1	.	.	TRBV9	TGTGCCAGCAGCGTAGAAGACAGGATGAACACTGAAGCTTTCTTT	CASSVEDRMNTEAFF
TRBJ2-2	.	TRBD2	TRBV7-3	TGTGCCAGCAGCTTAAGACTAGCGGGGGGGCCCGGGGAGCTGTTTTTT	CASSLRLAGGPGELFF
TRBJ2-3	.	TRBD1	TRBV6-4	TGTGCCAGCAGTGACGGACAGGGGGCAGATACGCAGTATTTT	CASSDGQGADTQYF
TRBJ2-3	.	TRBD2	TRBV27	TGTGCCAGCAGTTTCCCCGGGGGGACAGATACGCAGTATTTT	CASSFPGGTDTQYF
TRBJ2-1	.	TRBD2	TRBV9	TGTGCCAGCAACATAGCGGGGGAAACTTACAATGAGCAGTTCTTC	CASNIAGETYNEQFF
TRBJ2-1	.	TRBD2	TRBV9	TGTGCCAGCAGCGTGGGGGGGGGTGATGAGCAGTTCTTC	CASSVGGGDEQFF
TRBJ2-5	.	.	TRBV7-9	TGTGCCAGCAGCTTACGGAGCCTACAAGAGACCCAGTACTTC	CASSLRSLQETQYF
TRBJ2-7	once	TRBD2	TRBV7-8	TGTGCCAGCAGCTTAGCGCGGGGGGGATCCTACGAGCAGTACTTC	CASSLARGGSYEQYF
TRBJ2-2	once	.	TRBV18	TGTGCCAGCTCACCACCGGGCAGGGTTTCAAGCACCGGGGAGCTGTTTTTT	CASSPPGRVSSTGELFF
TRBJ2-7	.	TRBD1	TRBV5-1	TGCGCCAGCAGCTTGGCAGGGGGCTCCTACGAGCAGTACTTC	CASSLAGGSYEQYF
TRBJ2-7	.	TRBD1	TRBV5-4	TGTGCCAGCAGCCCCGAAACAGGGGGCTCAGGGGAGCAGTACTTC	CASSPETGGSGEQYF
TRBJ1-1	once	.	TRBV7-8	TGTGCCAGCGCCTGGAGCGGCAGGGGAGGGAGGACTGAAGCTTTCTTT	CASAWSGRGGRTEAFF
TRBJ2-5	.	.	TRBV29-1	TGCAGCGTAACTGGGGAGAGGGAGACCCAGTACTTC	CSVTGERETQYF
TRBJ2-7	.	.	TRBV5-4	TGTGCCAGCAGCCCCCTGGCGGGGGCGCCGGGGATCGAGCAGTACTTC	CASSPLAGAPGIEQYF
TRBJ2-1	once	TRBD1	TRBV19	TGTGCCACCCGGCCCCCCGGGACAGGGACGAATGAGCAGTTCTTC	CATRPPGTGTNEQFF
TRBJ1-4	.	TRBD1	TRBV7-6	TGTGCCAGCAGCTACGGGGCAGGGGGGGAAAAACTGTTTTTT	CASSYGAGGEKLFF
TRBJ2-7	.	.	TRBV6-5	TGTGCCAGCAGTTATACAGCATCCTACGAGCAGTACTTC	CASSYTASYEQYF
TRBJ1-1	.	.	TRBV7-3	TGTGCCAGCAGCTTAGGGACAACCATGAACACTGAAGCTTTCTTT	CASSLGTTMNTEAFF
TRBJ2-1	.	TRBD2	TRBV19	TGTGCCAGTAGTAGGAGCGGGGATTACAATGAGCAGTTCTTC	CASSRSGDYNEQFF
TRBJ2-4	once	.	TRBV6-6	TGTGCCAGCAGTTCGCTCTGGGGGCCAAAAAACATTCAGTACTTC	CASSSLWGPKNIQYF
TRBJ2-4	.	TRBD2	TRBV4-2	TGTGCCAGCAGCCAAGATGGGCTCGAGCGGGGGGACAAAAACATTCAGTACTTC	CASSQDGLERGDKNIQYF
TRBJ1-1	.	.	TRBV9	TGTGCCAGCAGCGTAGGGCAGACAGAAGCTTTCTTT	CASSVGQTEAFF
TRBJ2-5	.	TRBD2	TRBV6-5	TGTGCCAGCAGTTTGGTAGCGGGGGCACAAGAGACCCAGTACTTC	CASSLVAGAQETQYF
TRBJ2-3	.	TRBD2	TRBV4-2	TGTGCCAGCAGCCCGGGGGTCAGCGGGGGTTCCGATACGCAGTATTTT	CASSPGVSGGSDTQYF
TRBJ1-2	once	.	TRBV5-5	TGTGCCAGCAGCTTGCGGGGAGATGGCTACACCTTC	CASSLRGDGYTF
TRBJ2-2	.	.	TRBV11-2	TGTGCCAGCACCAACCCGGGGGGCCGGGAGCTGTTTTTT	CASTNPGGRELFF
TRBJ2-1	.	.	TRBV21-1	TGTGCCAGCAGCACGCGGACTAGCGGGGGGGGTCTATACAATGAGCAGTTCTTC	CASSTRTSGGGLYNEQFF
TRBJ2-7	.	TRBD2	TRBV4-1	TGCGCCAGCAGCCAAACTTCTACCGGGGGGTCCTACGAGCAGTACTTC	CASSQTSTGGSYEQYF
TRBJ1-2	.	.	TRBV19	TGTGCCAGTAAGACAGCCCACTATGGCTACACCTTC	CASKTAHYGYTF
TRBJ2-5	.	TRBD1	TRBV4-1	TGCGCCAGCAGCCCCCTCGGGACAGGGGAACAGACCCAGTACTTC	CASSPLGTGEQTQYF
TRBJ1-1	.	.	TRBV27	TGTGCCAGCACTCTCACGGGGGGCGCGGGCACTGAAGCTTTCTTT	CASTLTGGAGTEAFF
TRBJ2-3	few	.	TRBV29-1	TGCAGCGTTGAAGGGGGGCCCTACGGAGATACGCAGTATTTT	CSVEGGPYGDTQYF
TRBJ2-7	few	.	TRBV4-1	TGCGCCAGCAGCCAGGAGTTCGCCTACGAGCAGTACTTC	CASSQEFAYEQYF
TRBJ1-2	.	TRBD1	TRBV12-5	TGTGCTAGTGGTTTGGAACTTAAGGACAGGGAGCACTATGGCTACACCTTC	CASGLELKDREHYGYTF
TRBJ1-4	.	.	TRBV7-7	TGTGCTAGCAGCCTTGGCGGACAACTTAATGAAAAACTGTTTTTT	CASSLGGQLNEKLFF
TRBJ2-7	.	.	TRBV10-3	TGTGCCACGATACCCGGGACAAACTACGAGCAGTACTTC	CATIPGTNYEQYF
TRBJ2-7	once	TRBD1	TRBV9	TGTGCCAGCAGCGTCGCCTGGGACAGCTCCTACGAGCAGTACTTC	CASSVAWDSSYEQYF
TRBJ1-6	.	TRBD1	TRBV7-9	TGTGCCAGCAGCCACCGCCAACAGGGGGAGTCTAATTCACCCCTCCACTTT	CASSHRQQGESNSPLHF
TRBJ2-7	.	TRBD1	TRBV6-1	TGTGCCAGCAGTGGCCCCACGAGGGGGCGCGGCTCCTACGAGCAGTACTTC	CASSGPTRGRGSYEQYF
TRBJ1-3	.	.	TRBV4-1	TGCGCCAGCAGCCAAGATACGCGCCTCCTCCATTTT	CASSQDTRLLHF
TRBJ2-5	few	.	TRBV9	TGTGCCAGCAGCGGGAGAGAAGAGACCCAGTACTTC	CASSGREETQYF
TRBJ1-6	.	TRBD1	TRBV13	TGTGCCACCAAGTGGGGGACAGGGGGTTCACCCCTCCACTTT	CATKWGTGGSPLHF
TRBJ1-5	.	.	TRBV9	TGTGCCAGCAGCCCCGGGGAGTCTCAGCCCCAGCATTTT	CASSPGESQPQHF
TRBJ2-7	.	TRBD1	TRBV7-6	TGTGCCAGCAGCTTAGACGGGACAGGTCAAGAGCAGTACTTC	CASSLDGTGQEQYF
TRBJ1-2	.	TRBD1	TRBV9	TGTGCCAGCCGGGACAGAGAAAACTATGGCTACACCTTC	CASRDRENYGYTF
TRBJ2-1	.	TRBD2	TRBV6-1	TGTGCCAGCAGTGAACGTGGAGCGGGGGGGTACAATGAGCAGTTCTTC	CASSERGAGGYNEQFF
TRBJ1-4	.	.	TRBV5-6	TGTGCCAGCAGCTTGGGGGGACACGAAAAACTGTTTTTT	CASSLGGHEKLFF
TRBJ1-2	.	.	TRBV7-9	TGTGCCAGCAGCCTACAGGGAGGAGGGAGGGGATACGACTATGGCTACACCTTC	CASSLQGGGRGYDYGYTF
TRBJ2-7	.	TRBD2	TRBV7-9	TGTGCCAGCAGCTTGAGCGGGAACTACGAGCAGTACTTC	CASSLSGNYEQYF